Presented here are 27 T cell receptor beta chains from one specimen sequenced in a study of technical replicates of blood from several donors. The data were produced by immunoSEQ multiplex PCR, yet TCRdb's version contains in-frame clones alone and is incomplete. The table includes 11,000 to 15,000 clones, around four fifths detected once. Sequencing used PBMCs. Every receptor here comes from a human donor in good health.

This clone appeared a few times. The J gene is TRBJ2-7, the V gene TRBV6-5; weak D call: TRBD2 (6 bases). Trimming left V 5 bases short and J 6 bases short, with 17 bases between. From germline, CDR1 is MNHEY and CDR2 SVGAGI. The CDR3 loop spans 14 amino acids. The CDR3 nucleotides are TGTGCCAGCAGTCCGGGGGAGACTAGTTCCGAGCAGTACTTC. Translation gives CASSPGETSSEQYF.

This chain uses TRBV7-9 with TRBJ2-3; 7 nucleotides agree with TRBD2. V dropped 5 bases and J dropped 1; count of bases not matched to a gene: 6. Germline CDR1 SEHNR, CDR2 FQNEAQ (reference sequence). This CDR3 is 15 amino acids long. The CDR3 coding sequence is TGTGCCAGCAGCCCCCGGGCGGGGGGCACAGATACGCAGTATTTT. Its protein product is CASSPRAGGTDTQYF.

The CDR3 sequence: CASRGRGSTDTQYF. DNA for the CDR3: TGTGCCAGCCGGGGGAGGGGGAGCACAGATACGCAGTATTTT. The V and J genes are TRBV2 and TRBJ2-3; tentative D call: TRBD2 (7 bases). The CDR3 totals 14 residues. The V gene lost 8 bases and the J gene lost 0 bases, with 12 bases spanning the gap. Germline CDR1 is SNHLY and CDR2 is FYNNEI.

In its sample, this clone was seen once. This rearrangement joins TRBV28 to TRBJ2-3; 7 bases are shared with TRBD2. V gave up 3 bases and J gave up 2 bases; unmatched junction bases: 11. CDR1 and CDR2 from the germline V gene are MDHEN and SYDVKM. This CDR3 region has 17 residues. In nucleotides, the CDR3 is TGTGCCAGCAGTTTGGAGCGAAGCGGGACTTTCACAGATACGCAGTATTTT. It codes for CASSLERSGTFTDTQYF.

The chain is built from TRBV7-3 and TRBJ1-2; D perhaps matches TRBD1 (6 bases). CDR1 is SGHTA and CDR2 is FQGTGA in the germline V gene. V was pared by 5 bases and J by 2 bases, with 30 bases between. CDR3 length: 20 residues. CDR3 nucleotide sequence: TGTGCCAGCAGCCTGGGGGGGGGCAGATCGGGCAAGAGTGGAAACTATGGCTACACCTTC. Translating gives CASSLGGGRSGKSGNYGYTF.

The chain has TRBV27 and TRBJ1-3; D not certain. The CDR3 loop spans 11 amino acids. Trimming pared 11 bases from V and 3 bases from J, leaving 8 bases between. The V gene's germline CDR1 is MNHEY and CDR2 SMNVEV (reference sequence). The CDR3 DNA reads as TGTGCCCGAGGCGGTGGAAACACCATATATTTT. Residues: CARGGGNTIYF.

J is TRBJ2-1 and V is TRBV11-2, with TRBD1 matching 8 bases. The CDR3 loop spans 13 amino acids. Germline V gene lookup returns CDR1 SGHAT and CDR2 FQNNGV. With 4 bases clipped from V and 13 bases from J, the junction kept 9 bases outside the gene matches. The CDR3 DNA reads TGTGCCAGCAGCTCGGGATTACAGGGGGTTCAGTTCTTC. It is translated as CASSSGLQGVQFF.

This clone came up a few times. This chain connects TRBV5-1 to TRBJ1-1; a possible D gene is TRBD1 (5 bases). The CDR3 length is 15 residues. Trimming took 3 bases from V and 10 from J, leaving 22 bases between them. Germline CDR1 SGHRS, CDR2 YFSETQ. CDR3 nucleotide sequence: TGCGCCAGCAGCTCGTTCCAGAGCCGCGCGGGGGGAGCTTTCTTT. Amino acid sequence: CASSSFQSRAGGAFF. Based on the CDR3 plus reference TRBV5-1 and TRBJ1-1, the full variable domain is KAGVTQTPRYLIKTRGQQVTLSCSPISGHRSVSWYQQTPGQGLQFLFEYFSETQRNKGNFPGRFSGRQFSNSRSEMNVSTLELGDSALYLCASSSFQSRAGGAFFGQGTRLTVV.

V gene TRBV18 combines with J gene TRBJ2-7; 13 bases map to TRBD2. From germline, CDR1 is KGHSH and CDR2 LQKENI. V dropped 3 bases and J dropped 7; count of bases not matched to a gene: 6. CDR3 length: 15 residues. CDR3 DNA: TGTGCCAGCTCACCGGGGACTAGCGGGAATTTAGAGCAGTACTTC. Its translation is CASSPGTSGNLEQYF.

The V call is TRBV12-5, the J call TRBJ2-3, with TRBD1 as a possible D gene (5 bases). Trimming stripped 5 bases from V and 5 bases from J, with 8 bases between. The germline gives CDR1 LGHNT, CDR2 FRNRAP. The length of the CDR3 is 12 residues. CDR3 in DNA: TGTGCTAGTGGTCTCAGGGAAGATACGCAGTATTTT. Translation gives CASGLREDTQYF.

The chain combines TRBV7-8 with TRBJ2-1, with 10 positions matching TRBD2. Per germline, CDR1 SGHVS and CDR2 FQNEAQ. V shed 3 bases, J shed 7 bases, and the junction held 6 bases outside the gene matches. This CDR3 spans 15 amino acids. The CDR3 DNA sequence: TGTGCCAGCAGCTTTGCTAGCGGGAGATTAAATGAGCAGTTCTTC. Protein product: CASSFASGRLNEQFF. Full variable domain (missing parts from reference TRBV7-8 and TRBJ2-1): GAGVSQSPRYKVAKRGQDVALRCDPISGHVSLFWYQQALGQGPEFLTYFQNEAQLDKSGLPSDRFFAERPEGSVSTLKIQRTQQEDSAVYLCASSFASGRLNEQFFGPGTRLTVL.

This chain connects TRBV27 to TRBJ2-3; a possible D gene is TRBD2 (6 bases). Germline values: CDR1 MNHEY, CDR2 SMNVEV (reference sequence). The germline V and J ends were trimmed by 2 bases and 5 bases, with 11 bases remaining between them. The CDR3 is 14 amino acids. The CDR3 nucleotides read TGTGCCAGCAGTTTAACGGGGGACCGAGATACGCAGTATTTT. Amino acid sequence: CASSLTGDRDTQYF.

The V call is TRBV7-9, the J call TRBJ1-2; no firm D call. CDR3 size: 13 residues. The germline CDR1 and CDR2 sequences are SEHNR and FQNEAQ (reference sequence). The ends were cut back, 8 bases at V and 4 bases at J, with 14 bases in the middle. The CDR3 region is CASFRVASYGYTF. CDR3 DNA: TGTGCCAGCTTCAGAGTTGCTAGCTATGGCTACACCTTC.

This rearrangement joins TRBV2 to TRBJ1-4; TRBD1 matches 9 bases. Trimming took 6 bases from V and 0 from J; bases not matched to a gene: 2. CDR1 is SNHLY and CDR2 is FYNNEI in the germline V gene. The CDR3 extends over 15 amino acids. The CDR3 region has the DNA TGTGCCAGCAGGGGACAGGGAACAACTAATGAAAAACTGTTTTTT. It translates to CASRGQGTTNEKLFF.

This clone was recorded only once. The chain recombines TRBV5-1 with TRBJ2-3; 11 bases are shared with TRBD2. CDR1 SGHRS and CDR2 YFSETQ come from the germline V gene. Trimming removed 8 bases from V and 0 bases from J; junction bases left unmatched: 2. The CDR3 consists of 14 residues. CDR3 amino acids: CASRLAGSTDTQYF. DNA for the CDR3: TGCGCCAGTCGACTAGCGGGAAGCACAGATACGCAGTATTTT.

The rearrangement links TRBV18 to TRBJ2-7; no definite D call. The CDR3 loop spans 13 amino acids. Trimming left V 4 bases short and J 0 bases short, with 7 bases between. In germline, CDR1 is KGHSH, CDR2 LQKENI. CDR3 nucleotides: TGTGCCAGCTCACTGAGGAGCTCCTACGAGCAGTACTTC. Translation gives CASSLRSSYEQYF.

The chain is built from TRBV11-3 and TRBJ2-7; D might be TRBD1 (5 bases). CDR1 SGHNT and CDR2 YENEEA come from the germline V gene. V shed 8 bases and J shed 7 bases, with 21 bases lying between them. This CDR3 has 14 residues. Here the CDR3 DNA reads TGTGCCAGCTCCATTGGGGCCCCCGCTGGGGAGCAGTACTTC. This codes for CASSIGAPAGEQYF.

The chain links TRBV19 to TRBJ2-7, with TRBD2 matching 7 bases. With V trimmed by 3 bases and J by 6 bases, 8 bases remained unmatched. This CDR3 region has 14 residues. Germline CDR1 reads LNHDA; CDR2 reads SQIVND (reference sequence). The CDR3 DNA follows: TGTGCCAGTAGTATCCCGGGGGGAGTTGCCGAGCAGTACTTC. This sequence encodes CASSIPGGVAEQYF. Drawing the rest from reference TRBV19 and TRBJ2-7, the complete variable domain is DGGITQSPKYLFRKEGQNVTLSCEQNLNHDAMYWYRQDPGQGLRLIYYSQIVNDFQKGDIAEGYSVSREKKESFPLTVTSAQKNPTAFYLCASSIPGGVAEQYFGPGTRLTVT.

This clone has only one observation. This rearrangement joins TRBV9 to TRBJ1-1, with a possible D match to TRBD1 (5 bases). The CDR3 runs 15 residues. Trimming pared 0 bases from V and 2 bases from J, leaving 11 bases between. Looked up from germline, CDR1 is SGDLS and CDR2 is YYNGEE. The CDR3 is CASSVAGHQNTEAFF. CDR3 nucleotide sequence: TGTGCCAGCAGCGTAGCAGGACACCAAAACACTGAAGCTTTCTTT.

The V call is TRBV5-1, the J call TRBJ1-5; 8 positions agree with TRBD1. Germline CDR1 reads SGHRS; CDR2 reads YFSETQ. This CDR3 comprises 21 residues. Unmatched junction bases numbered 22, after V lost 3 bases and J lost 2 bases. The CDR3 here is CASSSRHPRQGFHFRNQPQHF. CDR3 nucleotides: TGCGCCAGCAGCTCACGCCACCCGAGACAGGGGTTTCATTTTCGCAATCAGCCCCAGCATTTT. The whole variable domain, remainder taken from reference TRBV5-1 and TRBJ1-5, is KAGVTQTPRYLIKTRGQQVTLSCSPISGHRSVSWYQQTPGQGLQFLFEYFSETQRNKGNFPGRFSGRQFSNSRSEMNVSTLELGDSALYLCASSSRHPRQGFHFRNQPQHFGDGTRLSIL.

The J gene is TRBJ2-7, the V gene TRBV6-1, with 8 bases identical to TRBD1. Germline CDR1 reads MNHNS; CDR2 reads SASEGT. The CDR3 length is 14 residues. After removal of 3 bases from V and 5 bases from J, the junction contained 6 bases not matched to a gene. In DNA form, the CDR3 reads TGTGCCAGCAGTGAGAGACAGGGGCGCGACGAGCAGTACTTC. It translates to CASSERQGRDEQYF.

This clone was seen once. The chain recombines TRBV4-1 with TRBJ2-1, with 7 bases matching TRBD2. The CDR3 has 15 residues. Germline values: CDR1 MGHRA, CDR2 YSYEKL. The J segment lost 3 bases and the V segment lost 5 bases, leaving 7 bases of the junction unmatched. This chain's CDR3 is CASSVQRDRYNEQFF. CDR3 coding DNA: TGCGCCAGCAGCGTCCAGCGGGATCGCTACAATGAGCAGTTCTTC.

The chain uses TRBV5-1 and TRBJ2-7, with D uncertain. Germline values: CDR1 SGHRS, CDR2 YFSETQ. This CDR3 region has 14 residues. Trimming left V 5 bases short and J 6 bases short, with 18 bases between. CDR3 in DNA: TGCGCCAGCAGGTATTCCTCGGAGTCTCTCGAGCAGTACTTC. It translates to CASRYSSESLEQYF.

This sequence joins TRBV19 and TRBJ2-1, with D possibly matching TRBD1 (7 bases). Germline values: CDR1 LNHDA, CDR2 SQIVND (reference sequence). The CDR3 is 16 residues long. V was trimmed by 0 bases and J by 7 bases, leaving 16 bases between them. CDR3 in DNA: TGTGCCAGTAGTATAGAGGCAGGGGGGAGGAAAAATGAGCAGTTCTTC. Its translation: CASSIEAGGRKNEQFF.

The chain uses TRBV12-5 and TRBJ2-7, with D unclear. The CDR3 spans 20 residues. V was pared by 2 bases and J by 1 base, with 27 bases between. The germline gives CDR1 LGHNT, CDR2 FRNRAP. CDR3 DNA: TGTGCTAGTGGTTTGCAGCCCACGGTGACGGTCTCCAGGTTTTCCTACGAGCAGTACTTC. This encodes CASGLQPTVTVSRFSYEQYF. Supplemented by reference TRBV12-5 and TRBJ2-7, the full variable domain reads DARVTQTPRHKVTEMGQEVTMRCQPILGHNTVFWYRQTMMQGLELLAYFRNRAPLDDSGMPKDRFSAEMPDATLATLKIQPSEPRDSAVYFCASGLQPTVTVSRFSYEQYFGPGTRLTVT.

V gene TRBV7-9 combines with J gene TRBJ2-5, with 11 bases that match TRBD2. Germline CDR1 is SEHNR and CDR2 is FQNEAQ (reference sequence). The CDR3 length is 15 residues. The V gene end was trimmed by 1 base and the J gene end by 2 bases; junction bases not matched to a gene: 0. The CDR3: CASSLVAGGQETQYF. CDR3 bases: TGTGCCAGCAGCTTAGTAGCGGGAGGGCAAGAGACCCAGTACTTC.

V gene TRBV7-8 combines with J gene TRBJ2-1, with 9 bases lining up with TRBD2. Germline V lookup: CDR1 SGHVS, CDR2 FQNEAQ. The CDR3 contains 15 residues. The junction had 7 bases not matched to a gene; V was cut back by 2 bases and J by 8 bases. In nucleotides, the CDR3 is TGTGCCAGCAGCTTAAGGCAGCGGGAGGCTGATGAGCAGTTCTTC. This sequence encodes CASSLRQREADEQFF.